The 6 T cell receptor beta chains in this list originate from one sample, sequenced in a study of cytomegalovirus exposure and HLA in healthy donors. Both 60 Vbeta primers and 13 Jbeta primers went into the PCR. Assay used: immunoSEQ multiplex PCR; TCRdb lists only in-frame clones, some missing. The data hold 120,000 or so clones, with around 72% observed a single time. Sequenced input: PBMCs. These receptors all come from a woman between 50 and 59 years old in good health and CMV-seropositive.

About this clone: A read error may produce the germline difference seen at one junction end. In the same sample, other DNA sequences code for this CDR3. The V call is TRBV6-5, the J call TRBJ1-2; D is ambiguous. Germline-derived CDR1 and CDR2 are MNHEY and SVGAGI. The CDR3 length is 13 residues. CDR3 in DNA: TGTGCCAGCATGAGCCTACTCAACTACGGCTACACCTTC. This codes for CASMSLLNYGYTF.

This CDR3 reads CSADSGTDFTF. Here the CDR3 DNA reads TGCAGCGCCGATTCCGGGACAGATTTCACCTTC. The V and J genes are TRBV29-1 and TRBJ1-2; 7 bases fit TRBD1. Germline CDR1 SQVTM, CDR2 ANQGSEA. The V segment lost 7 bases and the J segment 13 bases; nucleotides outside the gene matches: 12. The CDR3 totals 11 residues.

This chain uses TRBV6-4 with TRBJ1-2; D is ambiguous. The CDR3 length is 12 residues. The V end lost 2 bases, the J end lost 6 bases, and 7 bases lay between the germline ends. Germline V gene lookup returns CDR1 MRHNA and CDR2 SNTAGT. CDR3: CASSDLRNGYTF. CDR3 coding DNA: TGTGCCAGCAGTGACCTTAGAAATGGCTACACCTTC.

The rearrangement uses TRBV2 and TRBJ2-7; unclear D gene. Germline V gene data show CDR1 as SNHLY and CDR2 as FYNNEI. CDR3 length: 13 amino acids. V was shortened by 1 base and J by 3 bases, with 7 bases between the two germline ends. Here the CDR3 DNA reads TGTGCCAGCAGTGAAGTACTACTCTACGAGCAGTACTTC. Protein product: CASSEVLLYEQYF.

The V call is TRBV9, the J call TRBJ1-1; no clear D gene. The CDR3 is 14 amino acids. The germline gives CDR1 SGDLS, CDR2 YYNGEE. V gave up 0 bases and J gave up 1 base, with 7 bases separating them. CDR3 residues: CASSVGRENTEAFF. The CDR3 region has the DNA TGTGCCAGCAGCGTAGGACGGGAGAACACTGAAGCTTTCTTT.

This chain joins TRBV6-1 and TRBJ1-5; no clear D gene. Germline V CDR1 and CDR2: MNHNS, SASEGT. With 2 bases removed from V and 2 bases from J, the gap between germline ends came to 7 bases. CDR3 length: 14 amino acids. The chain's CDR3 is CASSETFGNQPQHF. Here the CDR3 DNA reads TGTGCCAGCAGTGAAACATTCGGCAATCAGCCCCAGCATTTT.